This is a list of T cell receptor beta chains from one sample in a study of blood T cell repertoires in COVID-19. Method: immunoSEQ multiplex PCR; TCRdb's copy keeps in-frame clones and lacks some. The sample carries under 550,000 clones, about 90% recorded once. Specimen: peripheral blood. The source is a man aged 18 to 35 with COVID-19, enrolled during active disease. Both conserved end residues are part of each CDR3. A D gene is named only where the DNA matches it firmly. Size is omitted from some rows. Given values are once, few, many or a class for expanded clones.

clone size	D gene	CDR3 length	V gene	J gene	CDR3 DNA	CDR3 protein
once	NA	18	TRBV6-4	TRBJ2-5	TGTGCCAGCAAAACCCCTACCCCAGGACTTGGACCCGAAGCAAGCCAGTACTTC	CASKTPTPGLGPEASQYF
NA	TRBD1	17	TRBV5-6	TRBJ2-6	TGTGCCAGCAGCCCCGGGACAGGGTGGTCCGGGGCCAACGTCCTGACTTTC	CASSPGTGWSGANVLTF
NA	NA	17	TRBV7-9	TRBJ2-1	TGTGCCAGCAGCTTTGGGCGCCCCGGGAGTAGGGGCAATGAGCAGTTCTTC	CASSFGRPGSRGNEQFF
NA	TRBD2	17	TRBV3-1/TRBV3-2	TRBJ2-3	TGTGCCAGCAGCCAAGACCTCTCTGCGGGAGGGCTTGGTACGCAGTATTTT	CASSQDLSAGGLGTQYF
NA	TRBD2	15	TRBV30	TRBJ2-3	TGTGCCTGGAGACTAGCGGGAGGGAGCACAGATACGCAGTATTTT	CAWRLAGGSTDTQYF
once	NA	15	TRBV18	TRBJ1-2	TGTGCCAGCTCACCAACGTTGGGGGGGAGCGATGGCTACACCTTC	CASSPTLGGSDGYTF
NA	NA	14	TRBV20-1	TRBJ1-1	TGCAGTGCTAGTCACAGGGCAGCAAACACTGAAGCTTTCTTT	CSASHRAANTEAFF
NA	TRBD1	14	TRBV2	TRBJ1-5	TGTGCCAGCAGAAAGACAGGGCCGGGTCAGCCCCAGCATTTT	CASRKTGPGQPQHF
NA	NA	14	TRBV6-5	TRBJ2-1	TGTGCCAGCAGGTTAAGGAACGGAGGGACCCGTATGTTCTTC	CASRLRNGGTRMFF
NA	TRBD2	17	TRBV2	TRBJ2-3	TGTGCCAGCAGTGACTTAAAGACTAGCGGGGGCAGGGATACGCAGTATTTT	CASSDLKTSGGRDTQYF
few	TRBD1	14	TRBV5-8	TRBJ2-7	TGTGCCAGCAGCCCATGGGACAGGGTGGGCGAGCAGTACTTC	CASSPWDRVGEQYF
NA	NA	20	TRBV13	TRBJ2-4	TGTGCCAGCAGCTTAGGACGCAGGGCCTGGGCGTCCCTAGCCAAAAACATTCAGTACTTC	CASSLGRRAWASLAKNIQYF
NA	NA	11	TRBV5-4	TRBJ1-2	TGTGCCAGCAGGACAGTTTTTGGCTACACCTTC	CASRTVFGYTF
NA	TRBD1	16	TRBV18	TRBJ2-6	TGTGCCAGCTCACCGGACAGGCCCGGGGGGGCCAACGTCCTGACTTTC	CASSPDRPGGANVLTF
NA	TRBD2	14	TRBV6-7	TRBJ2-7	TGTGCCAGCAGGCCCGGGACTAGCTCCTACGAGCAGTACTTC	CASRPGTSSYEQYF
NA	TRBD1	14	TRBV5-4	TRBJ2-2	TGTGCCAGCAGTGCAGGGGGTAACACCGGGGAGCTGTTTTTT	CASSAGGNTGELFF
NA	NA	15	TRBV19	TRBJ1-1	TGTGCCAGTAGTTCACTCAGGGTCGTGGACACTGAAGCTTTCTTT	CASSSLRVVDTEAFF
NA	TRBD2	15	TRBV7-2	TRBJ2-1	TGTGCCAGCAGCTCGGTAGCGGGAGGGGCCGATGAGCAGTTCTTC	CASSSVAGGADEQFF
NA	NA	16	TRBV11-1	TRBJ2-1	TGTGCCAGCAGCTTAGATTACAGTAGCTCCTACAATGAGCAGTTCTTC	CASSLDYSSSYNEQFF
NA	TRBD2	22	TRBV12-5	TRBJ2-7	TGTGCTAGTGGTTTGGCTCCTGTCCGTCTAGCGGGAGAATCCCCTACCTACTACGAGCAGTACTTC	CASGLAPVRLAGESPTYYEQYF
NA	NA	15	TRBV25-1	TRBJ1-2	TGTGCCAGCAGTGCGAACGGACAGTTAAACTATGGCTACACCTTC	CASSANGQLNYGYTF
NA	TRBD1	14	TRBV28	TRBJ1-4	TGTGCCAGCAGTATGACAGGGGCAAGAGAAAAACTGTTTTTT	CASSMTGAREKLFF
NA	TRBD2	15	TRBV18	TRBJ2-2	TGTGCCAGCTCATCTAGCGGATCGAACACCGGGGAGCTGTTTTTT	CASSSSGSNTGELFF
NA	TRBD2	15	TRBV27	TRBJ2-7	TGTGCCAGCAGTTTAAGCCTAGCGGGCTTATACGAGCAGTACTTC	CASSLSLAGLYEQYF
NA	NA	14	TRBV19	TRBJ1-5	TGTGCCAGTAGATCGGGGGATATGGGTCAGCCCCAGCATTTT	CASRSGDMGQPQHF
NA	TRBD2	16	TRBV27	TRBJ2-1	TGTGCCAGCAGTTTATGGGGCGGGGGGGACTACAATGAGCAGTTCTTC	CASSLWGGGDYNEQFF
NA	NA	15	TRBV5-5	TRBJ1-1	TGTGCCAGCAGCTTGGGGACAGTTTTGAAAACTGAAGCTTTCTTT	CASSLGTVLKTEAFF
NA	NA	13	TRBV7-9	TRBJ2-7	TGTGCCAGCAGTCGAACGGAGCTACGGGAGCAGTACTTC	CASSRTELREQYF
NA	TRBD2	16	TRBV6-2/TRBV6-3	TRBJ2-5	TGTGCCAGCAGTTACGTGTCTAGCGGGGATCAAGAGACCCAGTACTTC	CASSYVSSGDQETQYF
NA	TRBD2	15	TRBV11-2	TRBJ2-7	TGTGCCAGCAGTTTTACTAGCGCGAGCTCCTACGAGCAGTACTTC	CASSFTSASSYEQYF
once	NA	14	TRBV24-1	TRBJ2-7	TGTGCCACCAGTGATTTGGGGGGCGGATACGAGCAGTACTTC	CATSDLGGGYEQYF
few	NA	16	TRBV7-2	TRBJ2-7	TGTGCCAGCAGCTTAGGGTCATTTTACAGCTACTACGAGCAGTACTTC	CASSLGSFYSYYEQYF
once	NA	14	TRBV13	TRBJ2-2	TGTGCCAGCGCTGCGGGACTCCCGACCGGGGAGCTGTTTTTT	CASAAGLPTGELFF
NA	TRBD2	16	TRBV19	TRBJ2-5	TGTGCCAGTAGTATCCGGGGGGGCCAACGTAGAGAGACCCAGTACTTC	CASSIRGGQRRETQYF
NA	TRBD1	15	TRBV23-1	TRBJ2-3	TGCGCCAGCAGTCCCCTTGACAGGGTCACAGATACGCAGTATTTT	CASSPLDRVTDTQYF
NA	NA	12	TRBV11-2	TRBJ2-7	TGTGCCAGCAGTCAGGGTGGAATCGAGCAGTACTTC	CASSQGGIEQYF
few	TRBD1	17	TRBV3-1/TRBV3-2	TRBJ2-2	TGTGCCAGCAGCCAATACCGGGACAGGAAGAACACCGGGGAGCTGTTTTTT	CASSQYRDRKNTGELFF
NA	TRBD1	14	TRBV15	TRBJ2-7	TGTGCCACCAGCAGAGGGCAGGGGGCCTACGAGCAGTACTTC	CATSRGQGAYEQYF
once	NA	14	TRBV30	TRBJ2-1	TGTGCCTGGAGTGTTCGGGTTACCTACAATGAGCAGTTCTTC	CAWSVRVTYNEQFF
NA	NA	15	TRBV9	TRBJ1-1	TGTGCCAGCACCCGAGGGCACCTGGGCGGCACTGAAGCTTTCTTT	CASTRGHLGGTEAFF